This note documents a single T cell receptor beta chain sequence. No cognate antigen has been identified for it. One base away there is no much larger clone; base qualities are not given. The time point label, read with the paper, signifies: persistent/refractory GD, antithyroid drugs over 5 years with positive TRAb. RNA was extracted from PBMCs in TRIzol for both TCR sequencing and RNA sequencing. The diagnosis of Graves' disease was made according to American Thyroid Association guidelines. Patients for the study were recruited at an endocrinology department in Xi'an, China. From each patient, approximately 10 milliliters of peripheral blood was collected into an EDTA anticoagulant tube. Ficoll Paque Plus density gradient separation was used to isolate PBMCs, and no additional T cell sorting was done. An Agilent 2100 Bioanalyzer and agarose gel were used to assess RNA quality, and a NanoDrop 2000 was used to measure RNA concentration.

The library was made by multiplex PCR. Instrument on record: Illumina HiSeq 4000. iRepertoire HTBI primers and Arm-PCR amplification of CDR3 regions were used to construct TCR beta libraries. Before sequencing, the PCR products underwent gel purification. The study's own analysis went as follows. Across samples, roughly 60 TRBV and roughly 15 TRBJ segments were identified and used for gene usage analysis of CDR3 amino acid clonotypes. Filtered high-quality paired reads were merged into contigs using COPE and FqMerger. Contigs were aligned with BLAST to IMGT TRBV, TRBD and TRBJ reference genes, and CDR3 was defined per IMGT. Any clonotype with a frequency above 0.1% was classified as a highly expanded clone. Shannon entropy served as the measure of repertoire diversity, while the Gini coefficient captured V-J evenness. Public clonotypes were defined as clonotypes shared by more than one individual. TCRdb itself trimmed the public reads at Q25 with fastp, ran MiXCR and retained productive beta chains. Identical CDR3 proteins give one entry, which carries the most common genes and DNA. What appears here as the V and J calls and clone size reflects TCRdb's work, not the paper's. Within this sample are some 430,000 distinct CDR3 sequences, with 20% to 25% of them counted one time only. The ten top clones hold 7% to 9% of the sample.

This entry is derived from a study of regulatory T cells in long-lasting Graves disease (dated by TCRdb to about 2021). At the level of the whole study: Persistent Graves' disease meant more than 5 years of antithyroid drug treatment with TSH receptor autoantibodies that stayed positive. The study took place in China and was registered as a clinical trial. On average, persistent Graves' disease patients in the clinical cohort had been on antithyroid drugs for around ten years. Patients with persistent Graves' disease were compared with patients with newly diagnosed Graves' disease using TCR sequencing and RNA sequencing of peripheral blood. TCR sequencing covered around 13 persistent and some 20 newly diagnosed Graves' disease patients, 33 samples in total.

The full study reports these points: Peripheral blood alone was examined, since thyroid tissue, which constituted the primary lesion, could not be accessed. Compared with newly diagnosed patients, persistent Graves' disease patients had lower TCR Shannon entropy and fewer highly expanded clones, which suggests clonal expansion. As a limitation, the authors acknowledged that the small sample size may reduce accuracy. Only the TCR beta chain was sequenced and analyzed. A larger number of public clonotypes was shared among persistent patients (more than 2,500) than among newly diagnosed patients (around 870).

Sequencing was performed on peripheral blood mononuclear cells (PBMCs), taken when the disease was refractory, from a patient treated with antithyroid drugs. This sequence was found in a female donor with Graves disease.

In nucleotides, the sequence is TGTGCCAGCAGTGGCCAGACAGGGGACTACACCGGGGAGCTGTTTTTT. Protein translation: CASSGQTGDYTGELFF. The chain is encoded by TRBV6-2 or TRBV6-3 joined to TRBJ2-2, and 8 junction bases match TRBD1. Trimming leaves V shorter by 5 bases and J shorter by 3 bases, with the junction holding 8 bases beyond the gene matches. CDR1 and CDR2 (MNHEY, SVGEGT) derive from the germline V gene. CDR3 length: 16 amino acids, cysteine to phenylalanine. Of all the DNA, just the CDR3 is kept, 48 bases in frame from base 1.